This TCR beta chain was recorded in a study of response to subunit inactivated influenza vaccine. This CDR3 contains 13 residues. Trimming stripped 5 bases from V and 7 bases from J, with 13 bases between. In germline, CDR1 is SGHRS, CDR2 YFSETQ. TCRdb reprocessed the RT-PCR reads via MiXCR and lists one record per CDR3 protein. In the table there are 500,000 to 600,000 distinct CDR3 sequences, approximately 17% of which are singletons. The input for sequencing was CD4+ T cells sorted from PBMCs, taken roughly 24 months after vaccination. The chain is built from TRBV5-1 and TRBJ2-4; tentatively, D is TRBD1 (6 bases). This receptor was identified in a man between 50 and 70 years old who received an inactivated influenza vaccine. In DNA form, the CDR3 reads TGCGCCAGCAGGCCGGGACAAGGGAACATTCAGTACTTC. Its protein is CASRPGQGNIQYF.